The clone carrying this TCR beta chain was detected a few times. Antigen specificity is unknown. The data belong to a study of T cells after yellow fever vaccination. Study-wide results and limits: The booster saw the reappearance of most primary-vaccination clones (about 95% CD4, less than 90% CD8).

The CDR3 spans 16 residues. The trim removed 3 bases at V and 2 bases at J, leaving 7 bases unmatched. CDR1 is SGHRS, CDR2 YFSETQ, per germline. MiXCR, run by TCRdb on the 5' RACE reads, gives a single entry per CDR3 protein. The sample holds roughly 300,000 distinct CDR3 sequences, 7% to 9% seen once. This TCR derives from a man between 18 and 29 years old who received the YFV17D yellow fever vaccine. The sample consisted of PBMCs, taken about 41 days after the first yellow fever vaccination. The gene calls are TRBV5-1 and TRBJ2-2; 7 nucleotides agree with TRBD1. CDR3 DNA: TGCGCCAGCAGCTCCGGTCAGGGGGATAACACCGGGGAGCTGTTTTTT. This translates into CASSSGQGDNTGELFF.